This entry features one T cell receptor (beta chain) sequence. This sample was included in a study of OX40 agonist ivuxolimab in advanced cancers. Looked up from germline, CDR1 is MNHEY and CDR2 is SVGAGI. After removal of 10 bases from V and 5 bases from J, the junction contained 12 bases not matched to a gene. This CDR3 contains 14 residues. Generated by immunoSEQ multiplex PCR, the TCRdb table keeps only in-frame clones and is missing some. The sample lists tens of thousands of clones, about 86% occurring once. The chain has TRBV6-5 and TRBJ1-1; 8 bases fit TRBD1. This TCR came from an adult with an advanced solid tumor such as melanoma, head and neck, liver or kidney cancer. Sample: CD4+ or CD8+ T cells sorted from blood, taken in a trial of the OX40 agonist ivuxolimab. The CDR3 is CATRGTGGKTEAFF. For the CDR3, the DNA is TGTGCCACCCGGGGGACAGGCGGTAAAACTGAAGCTTTCTTT.